This TCR beta chain was identified in a study of cytomegalovirus exposure and HLA in healthy donors (dated by TCRdb to about 2017). Some background on the complete study: An earlier analysis of some 600 of the donors reported 250 to 350 Gb of sequence data and 95 million to 140 million unique TCR beta sequences obtained from about 200 million T cells. Among 398 genotyped donors of the cohort, an average of around 240,000 unique TCR beta nucleotide sequences were sequenced per donor, around 18% of them non-productive. Every repertoire in the discovery cohort had been generated on one and the same sequencing platform. An earlier analysis of around 540 of the donors applied high-throughput TCR beta sequencing to assess whether each TCR beta V gene segment acted as functional or pseudogenic. HLA typing included class I and class II loci at four-digit resolution. The genetic ancestry cluster associated with self-reported Caucasian donors included 65% to 90% of the 398 genotyped donors. Alongside the repertoire data, information on donor age, sex, ethnicity and CMV serostatus was compiled. To predict cytomegalovirus infection status, the study combined high-throughput TCR immunosequencing, statistical association of individual TCRs with disease status, and machine learning. Genome-wide SNP genotypes for about 65% of the roughly 670 donors were used in a later genetic analysis, which treated that subset as a discovery cohort. A separate validation cohort of approximately 130 different subjects was used in addition to the roughly 720-subject first cohort. Rather than using new phenotypic data, the later analysis identified candidate immune exposures from TCR beta sequences and from how often those sequences occurred across donors. The study used immunosequencing to profile the T cell repertoires of 666 subjects and linked those repertoires to cytomegalovirus serostatus. Roughly 310 gigabases of sequencing data and approximately 85 million unique TCR sequences were included in an early release covering about 700 HLA-typed donors. In a later analysis, previously published TCR beta repertoires from about 670 donors were re-analyzed and high-resolution HLA genotyping was added so that TCR occurrence patterns could be studied. The number of donors typed differed by locus, with roughly 629-640 for A, B, C, DRB1 and DQB1, more than 500 for DQA1, under 610 for DPA1, and approximately 470 for DPB1. The study aimed to test whether signatures of past pathogen exposure could be identified by cataloging public T cell receptors. Several DR-DQ haplotypes were handled as single units for association and clustering because linkage in the cohort was strong. Overall study results and their limits: In an earlier analysis of some 550 of the donors, most TCR beta V segments were observed in productive rearrangements about 87% or about 30% of the time, broadly matching IMGT annotations. Compared with the 666-donor mean, donors in an Asian-associated ancestry cluster had fewer N-insertions in productive TCRs, according to a later genetic analysis. Presence/absence analyses assumed roughly uniform sequencing depth across donors, an assumption that may not hold. A later genetic analysis associated a missense DCLRE1C variant with V-gene and J-gene trimming of TCR beta chains, and an independent cohort replicated the association. In a later analysis, most CMV-associated TCR beta chains were found to appear HLA-restricted, with HLA associations seemingly driven largely by CMV exposure. In a later analysis, the rate of TCR association differed among HLA loci, with DRB1 alleles having the most associated TCRs and HLA-C alleles having the fewest. At a false discovery rate of 0.05, a later analysis linked 16,000 or so TCR beta sequences to specific HLA alleles. Because counts were too low, about 15 rarely observed V segments, including chromosome 9 orphons, were left out of the earlier analysis of about 500 of the donors. In a later analysis, HLA-associated TCR beta chains were found to be more clonally expanded and to have lower generation probabilities than equally common non-associated chains. This cohort had only TCR beta chains sequenced, and the lack of alpha or paired-chain data limited which features could be detected. The sequencing pipeline was judged likely to have produced a cluster of highly shared sequence variants as a technical artifact. A total of fewer than 200 TCR beta chains were listed by the study as associated with cytomegalovirus. Correlated functional status among segregating V segments might reflect linkage disequilibrium, but an unknown experimental factor could not be ruled out. A further reported finding was that TCR beta sequences accurately predicted the HLA-A and HLA-B alleles for most subjects in the first cohort. Because the 87-base-pair reads could not distinguish some IMGT-functional V segments, including TRBV6-2 and TRBV6-3, those segments were excluded. The authors suggested that the approach could potentially be extended to other disease states and immunological phenotypes. Cytomegalovirus status was reported to be diagnosed by the classifier with high specificity and sensitivity in both the original and validation cohorts. In a later analysis, several top co-occurrence clusters were reported to appear linked to parvovirus B19, influenza, CMV and Epstein-Barr virus. Because HLA typing was unavailable for some donors at each locus, only the typed subset was used in association tests. A few of the identified cytomegalovirus-associated TCR beta chains were confirmed in vitro to be specific for cytomegalovirus antigens. When HLA alleles, especially DR and DQ, strongly co-occurred, attributing TCR associations to individual alleles was difficult. Immune exposure information for the cohort was limited to CMV serostatus. Across donors, most TCR sequences were observed very rarely, whereas some public TCRs were present in many individuals.

Comment on this clone: Its binding antigen is unknown. No base-level quality is on record; no much larger clone is a single base apart.

Library preparation employed the immunoSEQ multiplex PCR assay. A mixture of 60 forward primers for TCR Vbeta segments and 13 reverse primers for TCR Jbeta segments was used in the multiplex PCR. The CDR3 region of rearranged TCR beta genes was amplified from genomic DNA with a multiplex PCR assay. Amplified TCR beta libraries were sequenced as 87-base-pair reads on the Illumina HiSeq System. On the study's bioinformatics: A later analysis counted about 80 million unique TCR beta chains across the 690 or so repertoires, and 10 million to 11 million of these chains were shared by at least two donors. Raw reads were error-corrected and collapsed into unique sequences with a nearest-neighbor algorithm that merged closely related sequences to remove PCR and sequencing errors. V, D and J gene segments were assigned by aligning CDR3 sequences to IMGT reference sequences. For a sequence to be retained, at least a six-nucleotide match to both a V gene segment and a J gene segment was required. A rearrangement was called productive if the CDR3 had no stop codons and remained in frame with V and J, and every other rearrangement was called non-productive. Following IMGT convention, CDR3 was defined as the stretch from the second conserved V-encoded cysteine up to the conserved J-encoded phenylalanine. In an earlier analysis of approximately 500 of the donors, sequences lacking an unambiguous match to a single V gene segment were excluded. In an earlier analysis of several hundred of the donors, V segments were called functional above 56.7% productive rearrangements and were called segregating when the between-donor standard deviation exceeded 5%. A statistical classification framework was built for diagnosing cytomegalovirus status from the catalog of TCR beta chain sequences. In a later analysis, V and J genes were assigned by comparing TCR nucleotide sequences against IMGT/GENE-DB human TR gene sequences. A later analysis assigned CDR3 sequences and most-parsimonious VDJ recombination scenarios with the TCRdist pipeline. In a later analysis, each TCR beta chain was defined by its CDR3 amino acid sequence together with its V-gene family, and reads lacking a unique V-gene family were excluded. In a later analysis, approximately 640 highly shared, low-generation-probability nucleotide sequences were removed to address suspected cross-contamination and a sequencing artifact. For each public chain, a later analysis derived a clonal expansion index from normalized ranks of inferred template counts within each repertoire. In a later analysis, generation probabilities were computed with a VDJ recombination model fitted to out-of-frame rearrangements, and the resulting probabilities were checked against IGoR. A later analysis scored TCR-TCR, TCR-HLA and TCR-CMV co-occurrence with hypergeometric tests, applying a repertoire-size bias correction to TCR pairs. False discovery rates were estimated in a later analysis by permuting HLA or CMV assignments 20 times. A later analysis grouped co-occurring TCRs with DBSCAN, adding TCRdist sequence similarity when clustering within HLA-allele-positive subsets. Repertoires with fewer than 30,000 or more than 120,000 public chains, plus five repertoires with anomalous nucleotide sharing, were excluded from co-occurrence clustering. TCRdb mirrors the immuneACCESS table, restricted to in-frame sequences. Some clones are absent from its copies; in checked studies, under half trace to an unresolved V gene, and the reason for the others is unknown. The DNA was the basis for D and trimming; V, J and clone size are from that table. The sample data list over 150,000 clones, and less than 90% of these were observed just once. The ten largest make up 0.38% of the sample.

The cohort comprised some 730 healthy bone marrow donors. Cohort members were all nominally healthy when sampled, although unrecorded immune exposures were likely present. The donor was CMV seronegative and was included in the group of about 350 seronegative cohort members. Every donor gave a peripheral blood sample, and the peripheral blood mononuclear cells from that sample were used for TCR beta sequencing. The Qiagen DNeasy Blood Extraction Kit was used to extract genomic DNA from the blood cell samples. Measured from the cysteine to the phenylalanine, the CDR3 is 14 residues long. Only CDR3 DNA remains: 42 bases, in frame from the first base. Taken from the germline V gene, the CDR1 and CDR2 loops are SQVTM and ANQGSEA. The V end gives up 7 bases and the J end 6 bases, leaving 13 bases in the junction not matched to a gene.

The chain is encoded by TRBV29-1 joined to TRBJ2-3; TRBD2 matches 7 bases in the middle. Sequencing input: PBMCs. The source of this sequence is a boy aged 2 to 10 in good health and CMV-seronegative. The CDR3 reads CSAREDGPRDTQYF. The nucleotides are TGCAGCGCCCGGGAGGACGGGCCTCGGGATACGCAGTATTTT.